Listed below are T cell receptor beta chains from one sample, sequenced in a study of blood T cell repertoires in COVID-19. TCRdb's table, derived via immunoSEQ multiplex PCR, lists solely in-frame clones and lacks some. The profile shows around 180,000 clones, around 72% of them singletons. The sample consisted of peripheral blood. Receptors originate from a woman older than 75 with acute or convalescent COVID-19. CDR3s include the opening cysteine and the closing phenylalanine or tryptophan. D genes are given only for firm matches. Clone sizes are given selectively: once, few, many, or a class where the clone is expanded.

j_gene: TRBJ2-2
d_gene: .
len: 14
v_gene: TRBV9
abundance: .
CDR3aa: CASSVYEGTGELFF
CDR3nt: TGTGCCAGCAGCGTATATGAGGGCACCGGGGAGCTGTTTTTT

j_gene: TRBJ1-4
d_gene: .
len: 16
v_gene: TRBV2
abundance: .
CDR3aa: CASNFAGVATNEKLFF
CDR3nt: TGTGCCAGCAACTTTGCGGGGGTGGCAACTAATGAAAAACTGTTTTTT

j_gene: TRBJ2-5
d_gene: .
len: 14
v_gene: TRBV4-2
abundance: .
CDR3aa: CASSQVGKGETQYF
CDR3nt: TGTGCCAGCAGCCAGGTGGGAAAGGGGGAGACCCAGTACTTC

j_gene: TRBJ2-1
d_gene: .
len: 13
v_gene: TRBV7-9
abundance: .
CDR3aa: CATGTSHGDEQFF
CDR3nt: TGTGCCACCGGGACTTCTCACGGCGATGAGCAGTTCTTC

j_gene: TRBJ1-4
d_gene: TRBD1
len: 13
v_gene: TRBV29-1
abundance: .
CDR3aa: CSVDRVGNEKLFF
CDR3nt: TGCAGCGTCGACAGGGTAGGGAATGAAAAACTGTTTTTT

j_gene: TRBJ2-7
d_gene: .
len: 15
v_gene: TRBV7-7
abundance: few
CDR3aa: CASSLASGLHYEQYF
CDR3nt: TGTGCCAGCAGCTTAGCCTCGGGACTTCACTACGAGCAGTACTTC

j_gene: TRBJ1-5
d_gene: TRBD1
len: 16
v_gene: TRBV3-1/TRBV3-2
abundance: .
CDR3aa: CASSQGGGRAYQPQHF
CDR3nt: TGTGCCAGCAGCCAAGGAGGGGGCAGGGCCTATCAGCCCCAGCATTTT

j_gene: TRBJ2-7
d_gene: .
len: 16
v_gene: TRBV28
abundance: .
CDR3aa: CASSLPPQPLPYEQYF
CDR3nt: TGTGCCAGCAGTCTCCCCCCCCAACCACTACCATACGAGCAGTACTTC

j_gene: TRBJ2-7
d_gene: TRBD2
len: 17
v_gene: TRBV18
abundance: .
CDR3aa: CASSTSAPGLAGSGQYF
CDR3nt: TGTGCCAGCTCAACTTCCGCACCGGGACTAGCGGGATCGGGGCAGTACTTC

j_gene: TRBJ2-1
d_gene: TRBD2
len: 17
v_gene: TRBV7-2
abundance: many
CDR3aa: CASSLRLAGGSYNEQFF
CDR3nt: TGTGCCAGCAGCCTAAGACTAGCGGGAGGGTCCTACAATGAGCAGTTCTTC

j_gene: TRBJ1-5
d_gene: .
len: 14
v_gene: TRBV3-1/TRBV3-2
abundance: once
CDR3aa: CASSLAGGNQPQHF
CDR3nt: TGTGCCAGCAGCCTAGCAGGGGGCAATCAGCCCCAGCATTTT

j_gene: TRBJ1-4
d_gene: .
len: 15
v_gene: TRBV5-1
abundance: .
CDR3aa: CASSSTGLENEKLFF
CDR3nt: TGCGCCAGCAGCTCTACAGGGTTGGAGAATGAAAAACTGTTTTTT

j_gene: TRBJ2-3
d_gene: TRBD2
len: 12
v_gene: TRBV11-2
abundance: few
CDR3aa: CASNGGGDTQYF
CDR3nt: TGTGCCAGCAACGGGGGGGGAGATACGCAGTATTTT

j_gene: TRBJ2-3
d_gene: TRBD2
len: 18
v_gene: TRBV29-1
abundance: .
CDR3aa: CSVVGAETTSGKADTQYF
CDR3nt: TGCAGCGTTGTAGGGGCCGAAACGACTAGCGGGAAGGCAGATACGCAGTATTTT

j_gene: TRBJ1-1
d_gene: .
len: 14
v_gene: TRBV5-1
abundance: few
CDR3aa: CASSLEVAGSSAFF
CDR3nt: TGCGCCAGCAGCTTGGAAGTTGCAGGGTCGTCAGCTTTCTTT

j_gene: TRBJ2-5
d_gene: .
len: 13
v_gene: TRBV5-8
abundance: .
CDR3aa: CASSLDLKKTQYF
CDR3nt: TGTGCCAGCAGCTTGGATCTAAAAAAGACCCAGTACTTC

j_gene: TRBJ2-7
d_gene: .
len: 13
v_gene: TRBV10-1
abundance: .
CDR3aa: CASIPRGGCGQYF
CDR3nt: TGCGCCAGCATACCCCGAGGGGGTTGCGGGCAGTACTTC

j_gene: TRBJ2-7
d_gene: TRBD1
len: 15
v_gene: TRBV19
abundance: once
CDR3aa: CASSPQTGSSYEQYF
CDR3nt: TGTGCCAGTAGTCCACAGACAGGGTCCAGCTACGAGCAGTACTTC

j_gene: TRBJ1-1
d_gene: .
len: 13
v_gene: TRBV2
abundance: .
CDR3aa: CASGGQWNTEAFF
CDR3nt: TGTGCCAGCGGGGGACAATGGAACACTGAAGCTTTCTTT

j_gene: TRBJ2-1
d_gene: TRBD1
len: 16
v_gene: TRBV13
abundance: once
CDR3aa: CASSHRDRGSYNEQFF
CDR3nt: TGTGCCAGCAGCCACAGGGACAGGGGCTCCTACAATGAGCAGTTCTTC

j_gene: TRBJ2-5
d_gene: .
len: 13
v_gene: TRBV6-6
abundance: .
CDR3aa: CASRETDKETQYF
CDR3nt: TGTGCCAGCAGGGAGACAGATAAAGAGACCCAGTACTTC

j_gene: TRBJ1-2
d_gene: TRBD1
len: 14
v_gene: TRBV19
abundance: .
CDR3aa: CASRTGVANYGYTF
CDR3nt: TGTGCCAGTAGGACAGGGGTAGCTAACTATGGCTACACCTTC

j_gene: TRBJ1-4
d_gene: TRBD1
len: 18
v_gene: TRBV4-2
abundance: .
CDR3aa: CASSQGLTTGEDREKLFF
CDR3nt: TGTGCCAGCAGCCAAGGCCTCACGACAGGGGAGGATCGCGAAAAACTGTTTTTT

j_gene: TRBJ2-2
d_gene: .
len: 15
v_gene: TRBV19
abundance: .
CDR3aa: CASTTPGRVTGELFF
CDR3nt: TGTGCCAGTACCACACCCGGCAGGGTCACCGGGGAGCTGTTTTTT

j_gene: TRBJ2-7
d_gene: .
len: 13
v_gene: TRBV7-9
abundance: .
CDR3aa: CASSPRAGYEQYF
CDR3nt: TGTGCCAGCAGCCCACGAGCGGGTTACGAGCAGTACTTC

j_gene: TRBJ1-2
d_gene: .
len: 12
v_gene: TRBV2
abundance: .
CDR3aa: CAGSTGTYGYTF
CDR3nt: TGTGCCGGGTCCACAGGGACCTATGGCTACACCTTC

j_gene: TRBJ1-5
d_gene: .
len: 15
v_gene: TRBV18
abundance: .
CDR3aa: CASSLSVQGNQPQHF
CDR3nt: TGTGCCAGCTCACTTTCCGTACAGGGCAATCAGCCCCAGCATTTT

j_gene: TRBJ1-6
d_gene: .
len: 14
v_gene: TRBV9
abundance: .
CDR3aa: CASSVALPNSPLHF
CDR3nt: TGTGCCAGCAGCGTAGCTCTTCCTAATTCACCCCTCCACTTT

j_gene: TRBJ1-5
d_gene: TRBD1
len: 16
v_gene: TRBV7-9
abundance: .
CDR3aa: CASSSDRVGSNQPQHF
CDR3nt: TGTGCCAGCAGTTCAGACAGGGTGGGTTCGAATCAGCCCCAGCATTTT

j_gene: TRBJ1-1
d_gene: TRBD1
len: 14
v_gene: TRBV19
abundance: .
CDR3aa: CASSRRGLNTEAFF
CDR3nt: TGTGCCAGTAGTAGGAGGGGGCTGAACACTGAAGCTTTCTTT

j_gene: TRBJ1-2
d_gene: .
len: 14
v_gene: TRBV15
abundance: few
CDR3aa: CATRDSGDPFGYTF
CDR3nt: TGTGCCACCAGGGATTCAGGGGACCCCTTTGGCTACACCTTC

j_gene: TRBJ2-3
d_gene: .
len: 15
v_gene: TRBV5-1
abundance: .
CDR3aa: CASSVDRTSTDTQYF
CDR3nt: TGCGCCAGCAGCGTCGACAGAACTTCCACAGATACGCAGTATTTT

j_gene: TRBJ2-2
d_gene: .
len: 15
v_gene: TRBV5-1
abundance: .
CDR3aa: CASSPAASSTGELFF
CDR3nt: TGCGCCAGCAGCCCCGCCGCTAGTTCCACCGGGGAGCTGTTTTTT

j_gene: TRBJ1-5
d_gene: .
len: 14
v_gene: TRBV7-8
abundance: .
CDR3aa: CASSQNRVDQPQHF
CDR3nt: TGTGCCAGCAGCCAGAACAGGGTCGATCAGCCCCAGCATTTT

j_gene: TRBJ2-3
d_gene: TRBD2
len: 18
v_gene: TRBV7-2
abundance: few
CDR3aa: CASSSLAGGNLYTDTQYF
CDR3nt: TGTGCCAGCAGCTCCCTAGCGGGGGGAAACCTTTACACAGATACGCAGTATTTT

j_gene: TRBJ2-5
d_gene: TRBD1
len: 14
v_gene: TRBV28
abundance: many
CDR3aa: CAIAPGQGKETQYF
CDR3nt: TGTGCCATCGCACCGGGACAGGGTAAAGAGACCCAGTACTTC

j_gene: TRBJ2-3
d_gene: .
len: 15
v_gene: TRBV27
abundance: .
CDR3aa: CASNLQGPSTDTQYF
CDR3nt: TGTGCCAGCAACCTACAGGGACCAAGCACAGATACGCAGTATTTT

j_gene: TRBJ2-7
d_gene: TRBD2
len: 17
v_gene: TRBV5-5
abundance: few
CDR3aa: CASSFLLAPYPSYEQYF
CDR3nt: TGTGCCAGCAGCTTCCTACTAGCGCCTTACCCTTCCTACGAGCAGTACTTC

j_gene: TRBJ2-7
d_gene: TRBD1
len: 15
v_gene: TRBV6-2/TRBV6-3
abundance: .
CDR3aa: CASSSTGKGSYEQYF
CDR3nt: TGTGCCAGCAGTTCGACAGGGAAAGGATCCTACGAGCAGTACTTC

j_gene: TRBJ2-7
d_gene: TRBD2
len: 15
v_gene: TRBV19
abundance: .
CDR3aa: CASSRGTSGSYEQYF
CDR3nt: TGTGCCAGTAGTCGTGGGACTAGCGGATCCTACGAGCAGTACTTC

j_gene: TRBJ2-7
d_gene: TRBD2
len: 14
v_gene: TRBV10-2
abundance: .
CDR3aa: CASSESTSGSKQYF
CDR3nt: TGCGCCAGCAGTGAGTCGACTAGCGGGAGCAAGCAGTACTTC

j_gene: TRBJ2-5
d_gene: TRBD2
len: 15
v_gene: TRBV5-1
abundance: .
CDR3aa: CASSFEGTSIGTQYF
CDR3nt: TGCGCCAGCAGCTTCGAGGGGACTAGTATAGGGACCCAGTACTTC

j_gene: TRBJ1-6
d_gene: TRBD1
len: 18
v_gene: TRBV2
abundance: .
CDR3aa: CASASGGGKGSYNSPLHF
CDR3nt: TGTGCCAGCGCTTCGGGAGGGGGCAAAGGTTCCTATAATTCACCCCTCCACTTT

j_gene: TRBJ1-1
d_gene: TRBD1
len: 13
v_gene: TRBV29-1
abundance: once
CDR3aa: CSIGDRLNTEAFF
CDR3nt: TGCAGCATAGGGGACAGGCTGAACACTGAAGCTTTCTTT

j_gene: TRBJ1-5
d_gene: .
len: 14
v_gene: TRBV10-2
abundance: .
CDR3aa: CASSQSQAGQPQHF
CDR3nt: TGCGCCAGCAGTCAATCCCAGGCGGGGCAGCCCCAGCATTTT

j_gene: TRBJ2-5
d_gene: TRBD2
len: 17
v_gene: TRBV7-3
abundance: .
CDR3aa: CASSLTPGTSFGETQYF
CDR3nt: TGTGCCAGCAGCTTGACCCCCGGGACTAGCTTCGGGGAGACCCAGTACTTC

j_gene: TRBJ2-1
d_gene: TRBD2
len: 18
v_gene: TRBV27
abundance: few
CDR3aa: CASSLGASGINSYNEQFF
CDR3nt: TGTGCCAGCAGTTTAGGGGCTAGCGGGATTAACTCCTACAATGAGCAGTTCTTC

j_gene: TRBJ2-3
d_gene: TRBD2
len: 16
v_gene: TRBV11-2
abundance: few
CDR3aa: CASSLRLAGVGDTQYF
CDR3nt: TGTGCCAGCAGCTTAAGACTAGCGGGAGTAGGTGATACGCAGTATTTT

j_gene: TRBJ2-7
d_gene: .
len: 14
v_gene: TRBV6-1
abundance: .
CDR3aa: CASSEIWLAGEQYF
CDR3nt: TGTGCCAGCAGTGAAATATGGCTCGCGGGCGAGCAGTACTTC

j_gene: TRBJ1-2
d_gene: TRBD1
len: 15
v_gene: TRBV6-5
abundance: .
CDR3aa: CASSTTGDGFLGYTF
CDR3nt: TGTGCCAGCAGTACCACAGGGGACGGGTTCTTAGGCTACACCTTC

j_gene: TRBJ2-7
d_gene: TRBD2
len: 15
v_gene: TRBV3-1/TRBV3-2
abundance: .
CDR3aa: CASKVLGLPSYEQYF
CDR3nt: TGTGCCAGCAAGGTGTTGGGACTACCCTCCTACGAGCAGTACTTC

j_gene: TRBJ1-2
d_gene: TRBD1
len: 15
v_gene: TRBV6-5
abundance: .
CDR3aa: CASSSRQGYDYGYTF
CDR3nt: TGTGCCAGCAGTTCAAGACAGGGATACGACTATGGCTACACCTTC

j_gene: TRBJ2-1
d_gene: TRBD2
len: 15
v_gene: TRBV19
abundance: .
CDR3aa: CASSRGLAGLDEQFF
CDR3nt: TGTGCCAGTAGTAGGGGACTAGCGGGATTGGATGAGCAGTTCTTC

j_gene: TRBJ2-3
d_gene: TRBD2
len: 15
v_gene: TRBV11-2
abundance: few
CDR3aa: CASSPSGPPTDTQYF
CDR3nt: TGTGCCAGCAGCCCTAGCGGACCTCCCACAGATACGCAGTATTTT

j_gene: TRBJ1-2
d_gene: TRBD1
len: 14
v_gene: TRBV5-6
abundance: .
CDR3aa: CASSLGDRAQGYTF
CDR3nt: TGTGCCAGCAGCTTGGGGGACAGGGCTCAAGGCTACACCTTC

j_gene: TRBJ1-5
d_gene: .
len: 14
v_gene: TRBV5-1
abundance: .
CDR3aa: CASSLDSSNQPQHF
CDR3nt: TGCGCCAGCAGCTTGGACAGTAGCAATCAGCCCCAGCATTTT

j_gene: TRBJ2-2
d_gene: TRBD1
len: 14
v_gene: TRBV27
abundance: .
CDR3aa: CASHRDRDTGELFF
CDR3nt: TGTGCCAGCCACCGGGACAGGGATACCGGGGAGCTGTTTTTT

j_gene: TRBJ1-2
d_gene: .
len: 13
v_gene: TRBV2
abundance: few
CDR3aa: CASSLQRFYGYTF
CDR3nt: TGTGCCAGCAGTTTGCAGCGATTCTATGGCTACACCTTC